The 4 T cell receptor beta chains below all came from one sample that was sequenced in a study of cytomegalovirus exposure and HLA in healthy donors. The PCR made use of 60 Vbeta and 13 Jbeta primers. Some clones are missing from TCRdb's copy, which holds only in-frame ones; the method was immunoSEQ multiplex PCR. The sample contains 150,000 or so clones, roughly 70% of which appear only once. Sequenced material: PBMCs. These receptor sequences come from a man in his thirties or forties in good health and CMV-seronegative.

The DNA of the CDR3 is TGTGCCAGCAGCGAGACGCCAGGGGACGGTTTGGGAGGGGCCAACGTCCTGACTTTC. Its translation is CASSETPGDGLGGANVLTF. The rearrangement links TRBV2 to TRBJ2-6; maybe TRBD1 (6 bases). Germline V gene sequence: CDR1 SNHLY, CDR2 FYNNEI. V was cut by 6 bases and J by 4 bases, with 25 bases left in between. This CDR3 has 19 amino acids.

The rearrangement joins TRBV5-5 to TRBJ2-7, with D perhaps matching TRBD1 (6 bases). Germline CDR1 reads SGHKS; CDR2 reads YYEKEE (reference sequence). The ends were cut back, 3 bases at V and 2 bases at J, with 21 bases in the middle. The CDR3 is made up of 17 amino acids. This chain's CDR3 is CASSSPFGGRVPYEQYF. As DNA, the CDR3 is TGTGCCAGCAGCTCTCCTTTTGGGGGCAGGGTTCCCTACGAGCAGTACTTC.

V gene TRBV5-8 combines with J gene TRBJ1-1; tentative D call: TRBD1 (5 bases). The germline CDR1 and CDR2 sequences are SGHTS and YDEGEE. The CDR3 length is 15 residues. V was clipped by 4 bases and J by 4 bases, with 17 bases between them. CDR3 region: CASSRRSGVPTEAFF. CDR3 sequence (DNA): TGTGCCAGCAGCAGACGCTCGGGGGTGCCCACTGAAGCTTTCTTT.

The rearrangement uses TRBV5-1 and TRBJ2-7; a possible D gene is TRBD1 (6 bases). Trimming shortened V by 4 bases and J by 0 bases, and 14 bases separated the two germline ends. The CDR3 contains 15 residues. Germline loops: CDR1 SGHRS, CDR2 YFSETQ. DNA for the CDR3: TGCGCCAGCAGCCTCTCACAGGGCTCCTCCTACGAGCAGTACTTC. It yields the protein CASSLSQGSSYEQYF.